A single sample gave rise to the 32 T cell receptor beta chains below, sequenced in a study of T cell responses to AZD1222 COVID-19 vaccine. Sequenced by immunoSEQ multiplex PCR; TCRdb stores in-frame clones only, minus some. The sample records approximately 110,000 clones, 85% being singletons. The sequenced sample was peripheral blood, obtained 28 days after the second AZD1222 dose. The receptors here all came from an adult who received the AZD1222 COVID-19 vaccine.

The J gene is TRBJ2-1, the V gene TRBV9, with 8 bases matching TRBD2. V lost 0 bases and J lost 7; bases outside the gene matches: 15. This CDR3 is built from 18 residues. The germline gives CDR1 SGDLS, CDR2 YYNGEE. CDR3 nucleotides: TGTGCCAGCAGCGTAGCTGGGTCGGGGGGGCCAAAGTTGAATGAGCAGTTCTTC. It translates to CASSVAGSGGPKLNEQFF.

The chain combines TRBV5-6 with TRBJ1-4; the match to TRBD1 covers 8 bases. Germline-derived CDR1 and CDR2 are SGHDT and YYEEEE. The CDR3 runs to 15 residues. The V segment lost 4 bases and the J segment 6 bases; nucleotides outside the gene matches: 8. The CDR3 is CASSTKTGVDEKLFF. The CDR3 DNA sequence: TGTGCCAGCAGCACCAAGACAGGGGTAGATGAAAAACTGTTTTTT.

This clone showed up just once. V is TRBV11-2 and J is TRBJ1-1; D remains unclear. CDR1 is SGHAT and CDR2 is FQNNGV in the germline V gene. Between the trimmed V and J ends, which lost 5 bases and 3 bases, there was a span of 19 bases. CDR3 length: 16 residues. CDR3 protein: CASSPLGGGRYTEAFF. The CDR3 DNA reads as TGTGCCAGCAGCCCGTTAGGAGGCGGTAGGTACACTGAAGCTTTCTTT.

The rearrangement uses TRBV7-2 and TRBJ1-1, with TRBD1 identical over 8 bases. This CDR3 contains 15 residues. Germline values: CDR1 SGHTA, CDR2 FQGNSA. With V trimmed by 5 bases and J by 1 base, 6 bases remained unmatched. CDR3 in amino acids: CASSPQGDQNTEAFF. CDR3 bases: TGTGCCAGCAGCCCACAGGGGGATCAGAACACTGAAGCTTTCTTT.

The chain carries TRBV21-1 and TRBJ1-2; the table's TRBD1 call for D was not verified on the DNA. TRBV21-1 is given as a pseudogene. CDR3 length: 12 residues. This CDR3 is CASSSHRGRYTF. CDR3 nucleotides: TGTGCCAGCAGCAGTCACAGGGGCCGCTACACCTTC.

This clone was detected only a few times. V and J are TRBV2 and TRBJ2-3; the match to TRBD2 covers 8 bases. CDR3 size: 13 residues. The germline CDR1 and CDR2 sequences are SNHLY and FYNNEI. The V and J ends lost 3 bases and 6 bases, in that order; junction bases with no gene match: 2. The DNA for the CDR3 is TGTGCCAGCAGTGACAGCGGGGGCGATACGCAGTATTTT. Residues: CASSDSGGDTQYF.

The rearrangement uses TRBV5-1 and TRBJ2-7, with D perhaps TRBD1 (6 bases). The CDR3 runs to 13 residues. V lost 9 bases, J lost 7 bases, and 20 bases lay in between. Germline CDR1 SGHRS, CDR2 YFSETQ. The CDR3 DNA follows: TGCGCCACTCGGGACACCCCTCCTAGGGAGCAGTACTTC. Protein sequence: CATRDTPPREQYF.

This clone appeared once. The chain combines TRBV14 with TRBJ1-1, with D uncertain. The CDR3 covers 16 residues. Trimming took off 0 bases at V and 1 base at J, with 12 bases between the two ends. In germline, CDR1 is SGHDN, CDR2 FVKESK. The CDR3 loop reads CASSQDWRHRNTEAFF. The CDR3 DNA sequence: TGTGCCAGCAGCCAAGATTGGCGGCACAGGAACACTGAAGCTTTCTTT.

The gene calls are TRBV10-3 and TRBJ1-2, with TRBD1 identical over 8 bases. The CDR3 runs 13 residues. V was pared by 4 bases and J by 10 bases, with 8 bases of the junction left unmatched. The germline gives CDR1 ENHRY, CDR2 SYGVKD. DNA for the CDR3: TGTGCCATCAGTGGGGGACAGGTGATTGACTACACCTTC. It codes for CAISGGQVIDYTF.

The chain uses TRBV5-1 and TRBJ1-4; 9 bases are shared with TRBD1. Germline CDR1 reads SGHRS; CDR2 reads YFSETQ. This CDR3 is 14 amino acids long. V lost 6 bases to trimming and J lost 8 bases; unmatched junction nucleotides: 8. CDR3 amino acids: CASTLDRGSEKLFF. The CDR3 bases are TGCGCCAGCACCCTGGACAGGGGATCCGAAAAACTGTTTTTT.

The chain links TRBV6-5 to TRBJ1-4; no clear D gene. Germline V lookup: CDR1 MNHEY, CDR2 SVGAGI. Trimming took 8 bases from V and 6 from J, leaving 13 bases between them. The CDR3 extends over 13 amino acids. Here the CDR3 DNA reads TGTGCCAGCGACAAAGGGCGGGATGAAAAACTGTTTTTT. This sequence encodes CASDKGRDEKLFF.

The chain employs TRBV5-1 and TRBJ2-5; no clear D gene. Trimming cost V 3 bases and J 2 bases, with 8 bases left between them. The CDR3 is 13 residues long. The V gene's germline CDR1 is SGHRS and CDR2 YFSETQ. The DNA of the CDR3 is TGCGCCAGCAGCTACGGTTTACAAGAGACCCAGTACTTC. The encoded protein is CASSYGLQETQYF.

As DNA, the CDR3 is TGTGCCAGCAGTTTGGACGGCGTTTATAAGGGTTCACCCCTCCACTTT. Translated, it gives CASSLDGVYKGSPLHF. The chain couples TRBV28 to TRBJ1-6; no definite D call. The CDR3 runs 16 residues. Germline V gene sequence: CDR1 MDHEN, CDR2 SYDVKM. The V end was cut by 3 bases, the J end by 9 bases, with 18 bases between.

The chain joins TRBV15 to TRBJ1-4; possibly TRBD1 for D (6 bases). The CDR3 extends over 17 amino acids. CDR1 is LNHNV and CDR2 is YYDKDF in the germline V gene (reference sequence). V gave up 0 bases and J gave up 3 bases, with 14 bases separating them. CDR3: CATSRESQGPANEKLFF. The CDR3 bases are TGTGCCACCAGCAGAGAGTCGCAGGGGCCAGCTAATGAAAAACTGTTTTTT. The variable domain in full, with the rest retrieved from reference TRBV15 and TRBJ1-4, is DAMVIQNPRYQVTQFGKPVTLSCSQTLNHNVMYWYQQKSSQAPKLLFHYYDKDFNNEADTPDNFQSRRPNTSFCFLDIRSPGLGDTAMYLCATSRESQGPANEKLFFGSGTQLSVL.

The J gene is TRBJ1-5, the V gene TRBV6-5; possibly TRBD1 for D (6 bases). CDR1 is MNHEY, CDR2 SVGAGI, per germline. V was shortened by 7 bases and J by 2 bases, with 15 bases between the two germline ends. The CDR3 loop spans 15 amino acids. The CDR3 protein is CASILGGLGNQPQHF. The CDR3 DNA follows: TGTGCCAGCATATTAGGGGGTTTGGGCAATCAGCCCCAGCATTTT.

CDR3 sequence: CASSLGGAPGYTF. In nucleotides, the CDR3 is TGTGCCAGCAGTTTAGGGGGCGCCCCGGGCTACACCTTC. The gene calls are TRBV6-5 and TRBJ1-2, with 7 bases identical to TRBD1. V shed 4 bases, J shed 8 bases, and the junction held 7 bases outside the gene matches. The CDR3 runs 13 residues. Per germline, CDR1 MNHEY and CDR2 SVGAGI.

This clone was counted between two and nine times. V is TRBV4-1 and J is TRBJ2-7; 9 nucleotides line up with TRBD1. V lost 4 bases, J lost 2 bases, and 6 bases stayed unmatched. The CDR3 consists of 15 residues. Germline V gene data show CDR1 as MGHRA and CDR2 as YSYEKL. The CDR3 protein is CASSPGGQGTYEQYF. CDR3 DNA: TGCGCCAGCAGCCCCGGGGGACAGGGAACCTACGAGCAGTACTTC.

This clone was counted many times. The chain recombines TRBV21-1 with TRBJ1-2; TRBD1 reflects the table's D call only, with no check against the DNA. TRBV21-1 is flagged as a pseudogene. The CDR3 covers 15 residues. CDR3 sequence reads: CASSFRTETNYGYTF. Here the CDR3 DNA reads TGTGCCAGCAGCTTTCGGACAGAGACTAACTATGGCTACACCTTC.

The sample holds a few counts of this clone. The V call is TRBV7-3, the J call TRBJ2-5; 7 positions agree with TRBD2. The CDR3 is made up of 15 amino acids. V lost 1 base to trimming and J lost 2 bases; unmatched junction nucleotides: 4. Germline loops: CDR1 SGHTA, CDR2 FQGTGA. The DNA for the CDR3 is TGTGCCAGCAGCTTAATGGGGAGGGAGCAAGAGACCCAGTACTTC. This translates into CASSLMGREQETQYF.

V and J are TRBV7-8 and TRBJ2-7, with 8 nucleotides matching TRBD1. Germline values: CDR1 SGHVS, CDR2 FQNEAQ. V shed 1 base, J shed 6 bases, and the junction held 8 bases outside the gene matches. The CDR3 has 15 residues. DNA for the CDR3: TGTGCCAGCAGCTTAGTACCGGGACAGGACCTCGAGCAGTACTTC. It yields the protein CASSLVPGQDLEQYF.

This sequence joins TRBV5-1 and TRBJ1-1, with 9 bases fitting TRBD1. Germline V CDR1 and CDR2: SGHRS, YFSETQ. Germline trimming cut 0 bases from V and 5 bases from J; bases unmatched to any gene: 5. The CDR3 is made up of 15 amino acids. This CDR3 reads CASSLAATGGTEAFF. CDR3 DNA sequence: TGCGCCAGCAGCTTGGCCGCGACAGGGGGGACTGAAGCTTTCTTT.

The rearrangement uses TRBV4-1 and TRBJ2-7; 12 positions agree with TRBD2. Germline CDR1 reads MGHRA; CDR2 reads YSYEKL. The CDR3 spans 16 residues. V lost 4 bases and J lost 0; bases outside the gene matches: 4. In nucleotides, the CDR3 is TGCGCCAGCAGCCTTAGACTAGCGGGGGACTCCTACGAGCAGTACTTC. It specifies CASSLRLAGDSYEQYF.

This clone was observed a single time. The chain couples TRBV18 to TRBJ2-2; a possible D gene is TRBD2 (6 bases). Germline CDR1 is KGHSH and CDR2 is LQKENI. V lost 0 bases, J lost 4 bases, and 15 bases lay in between. This CDR3 region has 17 residues. In DNA, the CDR3 is TGTGCCAGCTCACCACCGAGAGGGGACTCTACCACCGGGGAGCTGTTTTTT. Amino acid sequence: CASSPPRGDSTTGELFF.

The chain links TRBV6-5 to TRBJ2-5, with D perhaps matching TRBD2 (5 bases). This CDR3 is 14 amino acids long. Trimming shortened V by 5 bases and J by 5 bases, and 15 bases separated the two germline ends. In germline, CDR1 is MNHEY, CDR2 SVGAGI. The CDR3 DNA sequence: TGTGCCAGCAGTACAGAACTAGTTACGGAGACCCAGTACTTC. It is translated as CASSTELVTETQYF.

The genes are TRBV19 and TRBJ2-4, with TRBD2 as a possible D gene (6 bases). This CDR3 has 14 amino acids. V was shortened by 4 bases and J by 8 bases, with 15 bases between the two germline ends. CDR1 LNHDA and CDR2 SQIVND come from the germline V gene (reference sequence). The CDR3: CASSRQEPGDIQYF. The CDR3 DNA reads as TGTGCCAGTAGTAGGCAGGAGCCGGGGGACATTCAGTACTTC.

The chain employs TRBV11-2 and TRBJ1-6; D not resolved. In germline, CDR1 is SGHAT, CDR2 FQNNGV. The CDR3 runs 14 residues. Trimming removed 3 bases at V and 7 bases at J, with 10 bases between. This CDR3 is CASSFALENSPLHF. The CDR3 DNA follows: TGTGCCAGCAGCTTTGCCCTGGAGAATTCACCCCTCCACTTT. The full variable domain, completed using reference TRBV11-2 and TRBJ1-6, is EAGVAQSPRYKIIEKRQSVAFWCNPISGHATLYWYQQILGQGPKLLIQFQNNGVVDDSQLPKDRFSAERLKGVDSTLKIQPAKLEDSAVYLCASSFALENSPLHFGNGTRLTVT.

The chain joins TRBV5-1 to TRBJ1-4, with 7 bases identical to TRBD1. In germline, CDR1 is SGHRS, CDR2 YFSETQ. This CDR3 region has 15 residues. Losses at the gene ends were 0 bases for V and 3 bases for J; bases not matched to a gene: 2. CDR3 bases: TGCGCCAGCAGCTTGGGGGACAGTCCTAATGAAAAACTGTTTTTT. This translates into CASSLGDSPNEKLFF.

The rearrangement links TRBV9 to TRBJ2-5; maybe TRBD2 (6 bases). V lost 7 bases and J 5 bases, leaving 12 bases between the germline ends. This CDR3 has 12 amino acids. The germline gives CDR1 SGDLS, CDR2 YYNGEE. CDR3 in DNA: TGTGCCAGCGGAGGGGCGGGCGAGACCCAGTACTTC. Protein product: CASGGAGETQYF.

This chain connects TRBV21-1 to TRBJ2-2; TRBD1, the D gene given by the table, was not confirmed from the DNA. TRBV21-1 is recorded as a pseudogene. This CDR3 spans 18 amino acids. The CDR3 reads CASSNSGSGQKNTGELFF. The DNA of the CDR3 is TGTGCCAGCAGCAATAGCGGTTCGGGACAGAAGAACACCGGGGAGCTGTTTTTT.

The rearrangement joins TRBV28 to TRBJ2-1; D tentatively reads TRBD1 or TRBD2 (5 bases each). V lost 6 bases to trimming and J lost 9 bases, with 27 bases between them. Germline CDR1 is MDHEN and CDR2 is SYDVKM. This CDR3 region has 17 residues. CDR3 nucleotide sequence: TGTGCCAGCAGGCGCCTCGGGACGGTTACTTCTTCAGGTGAGCAGTTCTTC. Amino acid sequence: CASRRLGTVTSSGEQFF. Complete variable domain (other parts from reference TRBV28 and TRBJ2-1): DVKVTQSSRYLVKRTGEKVFLECVQDMDHENMFWYRQDPGLGLRLIYFSYDVKMKEKGDIPEGYSVSREKKERFSLILESASTNQTSMYLCASRRLGTVTSSGEQFFGPGTRLTVL.

The chain has TRBV6-5 and TRBJ1-6; D remains ambiguous. This CDR3 spans 11 amino acids. The V gene lost 7 bases and the J gene lost 7 bases, with 5 bases spanning the gap. Germline assignment: CDR1 MNHEY and CDR2 SVGAGI. The CDR3, as DNA: TGTGCCAGCACCAAAAATTCACCCCTCCACTTT. Amino acid sequence: CASTKNSPLHF.

The chain employs TRBV28 and TRBJ1-2; TRBD1 matches 8 bases. The CDR3 runs to 14 residues. V gave up 5 bases and J gave up 4 bases; unmatched junction bases: 6. CDR1 is MDHEN and CDR2 is SYDVKM in the germline V gene. The CDR3 here is CASSTQGARYGYTF. DNA for the CDR3: TGTGCCAGCAGTACTCAGGGGGCGCGCTATGGCTACACCTTC.